Here is one TCR beta chain with its context. Its antigen is unidentified. The CDR3 consists of 16 residues. Germline-derived CDR1 and CDR2 are MGHRA and YSYEKL. V gave up 1 base and J gave up 4 bases; unmatched junction bases: 7. The data originate from a study of identical twins. Notes on the study in general: Out-of-frame alpha sequences shared by twins showed excess low generation probability.

TCRdb passed the 5' RACE reads through MiXCR, listing each CDR3 protein once. The table lists 750,000 to 950,000 distinct CDR3 sequences, approximately 13% of them singletons. The same sample was also used in a study of yellow fever vaccine responses in identical twins.

Specimen: PBMCs. This TCR came from a young woman in good health. This chain links TRBV4-1 with TRBJ1-5; 7 nucleotides line up with TRBD1. The CDR3 DNA follows: TGCGCCAGCAGCCAAGCCCGACAGGGTCTAAATCAGCCCCAGCATTTT. Translated: CASSQARQGLNQPQHF.